Shown below are 25 T cell receptor beta chains from a single sample sequenced in a study of T cells in narcolepsy. Clones were read by immunoSEQ multiplex PCR, and TCRdb kept only the in-frame ones, dropping some. The sample has under 30,000 clones; more than 80% are singletons. Sequenced sample: CD45RA- memory CD4+ T cells from PBMCs. These TCRs come from a human donor with narcolepsy.

The chain is built from TRBV7-8 and TRBJ1-2; TRBD1 aligns across 7 bases. The CDR3 spans 14 residues. Germline CDR1 reads SGHVS; CDR2 reads FQNEAQ. The junction had 10 bases not matched to a gene; V was cut back by 4 bases and J by 8 bases. This CDR3 is CASSYSDRVEGYTF. In DNA form, the CDR3 reads TGTGCCAGCAGCTACTCCGACAGGGTTGAAGGCTACACCTTC.

This rearrangement joins TRBV30 to TRBJ2-3; D may be TRBD2 (6 bases). V was trimmed by 2 bases and J by 2 bases, leaving 11 bases between them. Germline CDR1 reads GTSNPN; CDR2 reads SVGIG (reference sequence). There are 14 residues in the CDR3. The CDR3 coding sequence is TGTGCCTGGAGTTTGGACTACTCCACAGATACGCAGTATTTT. Protein sequence: CAWSLDYSTDTQYF.

The chain couples TRBV7-9 to TRBJ1-2; D is unresolved. Trimming cost V 3 bases and J 8 bases, with 19 bases left between them. CDR1 is SEHNR and CDR2 is FQNEAQ in the germline V gene (reference sequence). This CDR3 contains 15 residues. Here the CDR3 DNA reads TGTGCCAGCAGCTTGAGGGTACAAAGGGTGCAAGGCTACACCTTC. Translated, it gives CASSLRVQRVQGYTF. The variable domain in full, completed from reference TRBV7-9 and TRBJ1-2, reads DTGVSQNPRHKITKRGQNVTFRCDPISEHNRLYWYRQTLGQGPEFLTYFQNEAQLEKSRLLSDRFSAERPKGSFSTLEIQRTEQGDSAMYLCASSLRVQRVQGYTFGSGTRLTVV.

A few counts support this clone. The chain combines TRBV6-1 with TRBJ1-5; 8 bases match TRBD1. CDR3 length: 15 amino acids. Losses at the gene ends were 3 bases for V and 3 bases for J; bases not matched to a gene: 4. Germline CDR1 is MNHNS and CDR2 is SASEGT. Here the CDR3 DNA reads TGTGCCAGCAGTGAGGCAGGGGGCTACAATCAGCCCCAGCATTTT. Residues: CASSEAGGYNQPQHF.

J is TRBJ2-2 and V is TRBV5-6; 10 bases fit TRBD2. V was clipped by 6 bases and J by 6 bases; unmatched bases: 8. The germline CDR1 and CDR2 sequences are SGHDT and YYEEEE. The CDR3 spans 15 residues. The CDR3 loop is CASNNLAGEPGELFF. In nucleotides, the CDR3 is TGTGCCAGCAATAATCTAGCGGGAGAACCCGGGGAGCTGTTTTTT.

The chain combines TRBV7-3 with TRBJ2-5; D is perhaps TRBD1 (6 bases). The better agreement between TRBJ2-7 and the DNA end casts doubt on the J call. The CDR3 is 13 residues long. From germline, CDR1 is SGHTA and CDR2 FQGTGA. The CDR3 protein is CASSKGQSYEQYF. The CDR3 coding sequence is TGTGCCAGCAGCAAAGGACAGAGCTACGAGCAGTACTTC.

This clone has just a few counts. V and J are TRBV10-3 and TRBJ2-7; the D gene is possibly TRBD1 (6 bases). Trimming cost V 2 bases and J 0 bases, with 11 bases left between them. The CDR3 length is 15 residues. Germline V gene lookup returns CDR1 ENHRY and CDR2 SYGVKD. CDR3 amino acids: CAISETGTNSYEQYF. The CDR3 DNA follows: TGTGCCATCAGTGAGACCGGGACAAACTCCTACGAGCAGTACTTC.

The chain joins TRBV4-1 to TRBJ1-4; a weak D match, TRBD1 (6 bases). The CDR3 runs 15 residues. V lost 1 base and J 7 bases, leaving 13 bases between the germline ends. Germline V gene lookup returns CDR1 MGHRA and CDR2 YSYEKL. The CDR3 sequence: CASSQAHGTSEKLFF. The DNA of the CDR3 is TGCGCCAGCAGCCAAGCCCATGGGACATCTGAAAAACTGTTTTTT.

The chain combines TRBV28 with TRBJ1-1, with 12 nucleotides matching TRBD1. With 6 bases clipped from V and 4 bases from J, the junction kept 6 bases outside the gene matches. The CDR3 is 15 amino acids. Germline CDR1 MDHEN, CDR2 SYDVKM. This CDR3 reads CASRRGTGGVTEAFF. CDR3 nucleotide sequence: TGTGCCAGCAGGCGGGGGACAGGGGGCGTCACTGAAGCTTTCTTT.

The rearrangement joins TRBV7-8 to TRBJ1-2; D is unresolved. From germline, CDR1 is SGHVS and CDR2 FQNEAQ. There are 16 residues in the CDR3. V was cut by 1 base and J by 7 bases, with 19 bases left in between. DNA of the CDR3: TGTGCCAGCAGCTTAGGTTCCGGGGTAACCGGAGGTGGCTACACCTTC. Translated: CASSLGSGVTGGGYTF.

This chain's CDR3 is CASSFAGYEQYF. In nucleotides, the CDR3 is TGTGCCAGCAGCTTTGCAGGGTACGAGCAGTACTTC. J is TRBJ2-5 and V is TRBV7-2; tentative D call: TRBD1 (5 bases). Matching the DNA end better, TRBJ2-7 makes the J call doubtful. CDR1 SGHTA and CDR2 FQGNSA come from the germline V gene. The CDR3 has 12 residues.

The gene calls are TRBV27 and TRBJ2-7, with 8 bases aligning to TRBD1. Losses at the gene ends were 0 bases for V and 0 bases for J; bases not matched to a gene: 7. This CDR3 has 17 amino acids. The germline V gene has CDR1 MNHEY and CDR2 SMNVEV (reference sequence). For the CDR3, the DNA is TGTGCCAGCAGTTTATCGGTGGACAGGGATACCTCCTACGAGCAGTACTTC. It codes for CASSLSVDRDTSYEQYF.

The chain uses TRBV6-6 and TRBJ2-1, with 12 bases aligning to TRBD2. Germline V CDR1 and CDR2: MNHNY, SVGAGI (reference sequence). The CDR3 contains 14 residues. Trimming cost V 4 bases and J 7 bases; bases outside gene matches: 2. The CDR3 nucleotides are TGTGCCAGCAGTTTGACTAGCGGGAGTAATGAGCAGTTCTTC. Amino acid sequence: CASSLTSGSNEQFF.

The chain is built from TRBV30 and TRBJ1-1; D perhaps matches TRBD1 (6 bases). The CDR3 sequence is 13 residues long. The germline V gene has CDR1 GTSNPN and CDR2 SVGIG (reference sequence). Deletions cut 5 bases from V and 4 bases from J, with 14 bases between. This CDR3 reads CAWERQAGTEAFF. CDR3 DNA: TGTGCCTGGGAAAGACAGGCTGGCACTGAAGCTTTCTTT.

J is TRBJ2-2 and V is TRBV19, with 12 bases that match TRBD2. J gave up 6 bases and V 3 bases, and 5 bases lay outside the gene matches. There are 16 residues in the CDR3. Germline V gene sequence: CDR1 LNHDA, CDR2 SQIVND (reference sequence). CDR3 nucleotides: TGTGCCAGTAGTATTTTTCCTAGCGGGAGGGCCGGGGAGCTGTTTTTT. This sequence encodes CASSIFPSGRAGELFF. The full variable domain, its missing parts supplied by reference TRBV19 and TRBJ2-2, is DGGITQSPKYLFRKEGQNVTLSCEQNLNHDAMYWYRQDPGQGLRLIYYSQIVNDFQKGDIAEGYSVSREKKESFPLTVTSAQKNPTAFYLCASSIFPSGRAGELFFGEGSRLTVL.

DNA for the CDR3: TGTGCCAGCAGCTTGAGGGGAGCTAGCGGGATTGGAGATACGCAGTATTTT. This sequence encodes CASSLRGASGIGDTQYF. This chain uses TRBV7-2 with TRBJ2-3, with 9 positions matching TRBD2. Germline V gene lookup returns CDR1 SGHTA and CDR2 FQGNSA. The CDR3 spans 17 residues. V lost 3 bases, J lost 5 bases, and 12 bases stayed unmatched.

There are a few counts of this clone. This rearrangement joins TRBV30 to TRBJ2-3; 8 nucleotides align to TRBD2. Germline V CDR1 and CDR2: GTSNPN, SVGIG (reference sequence). The CDR3 sequence is 18 residues long. Unmatched junction bases numbered 18, after V lost 3 bases and J lost 4 bases. The CDR3 DNA is TGTGCCTGGAGCGCCGGGCTCGGGGGAGCGGGAGCTCCAGATACGCAGTATTTT. Its protein product is CAWSAGLGGAGAPDTQYF.

The rearrangement joins TRBV6-1 to TRBJ2-3, with 8 bases lining up with TRBD2. The V gene end was trimmed by 2 bases and the J gene end by 2 bases; junction bases not matched to a gene: 6. CDR3 size: 16 residues. Germline V CDR1 and CDR2: MNHNS, SASEGT. The CDR3 DNA follows: TGTGCCAGCAGTGAACGACGGGGGGGGATCACAGATACGCAGTATTTT. Translation gives CASSERRGGITDTQYF.

This sequence joins TRBV4-1 and TRBJ2-1; TRBD2 matches 10 bases. The CDR3 spans 16 residues. Losses at the gene ends were 4 bases for V and 8 bases for J; bases not matched to a gene: 11. CDR1 and CDR2 (germline): MGHRA, YSYEKL. The DNA of the CDR3 is TGCGCCAGCAGCCCAGGGCCACTAGCGGGAAAAGATGAGCAGTTCTTC. Translation: CASSPGPLAGKDEQFF.

V and J are TRBV7-9 and TRBJ1-2, with D tentatively TRBD1 (5 bases). V gave up 5 bases and J gave up 8 bases, with 15 bases separating them. The germline CDR1 and CDR2 sequences are SEHNR and FQNEAQ (reference sequence). CDR3 length equals 13 residues. The CDR3 DNA reads as TGTGCCAGCAGCCAAGGACATCGAAACGGCTACACCTTC. Protein product: CASSQGHRNGYTF.

The chain recombines TRBV5-4 with TRBJ2-7, with D perhaps TRBD2 (6 bases). CDR1 and CDR2 from the germline V gene are SGHNT and YYREEE (reference sequence). There are 15 residues in the CDR3. V lost 4 bases to trimming and J lost 4 bases, with 18 bases between them. This chain's CDR3 is CASSPNARGGYEQYF. The CDR3 DNA reads as TGTGCCAGCAGCCCGAACGCCCGGGGAGGATACGAGCAGTACTTC.

The chain carries TRBV11-2 and TRBJ2-5; 8 bases line up with TRBD1. Germline V gene sequence: CDR1 SGHAT, CDR2 FQNNGV. J gave up 4 bases and V 4 bases, and 5 bases lay outside the gene matches. This CDR3 region has 14 residues. The CDR3: CASSYSTGVETQYF. CDR3 nucleotides: TGTGCCAGCAGCTATTCGACAGGGGTAGAGACCCAGTACTTC.

In this sample, this clone turned up a few times. The DNA for the CDR3 is TGTGCCAGCTCCACAACTGAAACAGGTTTTAGCAATCAGCCCCAGCATTTT. This sequence encodes CASSTTETGFSNQPQHF. The chain is built from TRBV18 and TRBJ1-5, with D perhaps matching TRBD1 (5 bases). The CDR3 is made up of 17 amino acids. Germline lookup yields CDR1 KGHSH and CDR2 LQKENI. V lost 6 bases, J lost 0 bases, and 18 bases lay in between.

This sequence joins TRBV7-6 and TRBJ2-3; D remains ambiguous. V lost 4 bases, J lost 0 bases, and 8 bases lay in between. Germline CDR1 SGHVS, CDR2 FNYEAQ. The CDR3 has 14 residues. The CDR3 DNA is TGTGCCAGCAGCTCGGCGGTGAGCACAGATACGCAGTATTTT. Residues: CASSSAVSTDTQYF.

The gene calls are TRBV7-2 and TRBJ1-5; the D gene is possibly TRBD1 (5 bases). In germline, CDR1 is SGHTA, CDR2 FQGNSA. Trimming shortened V by 6 bases and J by 9 bases, and 18 bases separated the two germline ends. There are 14 residues in the CDR3. The CDR3 reads CASSRDSEATPQHF. As DNA, the CDR3 is TGTGCCAGCAGTCGGGACTCCGAAGCAACGCCCCAGCATTTT.